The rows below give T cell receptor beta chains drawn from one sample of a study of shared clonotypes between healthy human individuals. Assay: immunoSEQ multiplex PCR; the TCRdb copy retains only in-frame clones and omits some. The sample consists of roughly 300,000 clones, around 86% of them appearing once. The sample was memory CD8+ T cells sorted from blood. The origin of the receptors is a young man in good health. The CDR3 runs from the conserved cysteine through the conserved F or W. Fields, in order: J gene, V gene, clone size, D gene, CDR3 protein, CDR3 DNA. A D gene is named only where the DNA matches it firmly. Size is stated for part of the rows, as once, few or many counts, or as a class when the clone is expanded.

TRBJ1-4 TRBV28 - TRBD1 CASSGTGREKLFF TGTGCCAGCAGTGGGACAGGGAGGGAAAAACTGTTTTTT
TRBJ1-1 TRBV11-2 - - CASSPDGVAFF TGTGCCAGCAGCCCAGATGGGGTGGCTTTCTTT
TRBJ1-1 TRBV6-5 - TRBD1 CASSTGQGAFGEAFF TGTGCCAGCAGCACCGGACAGGGGGCTTTTGGTGAAGCTTTCTTT
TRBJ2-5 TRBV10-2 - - CASSEGATRLETQYF TGCGCCAGCAGTGAAGGGGCAACTAGGTTAGAGACCCAGTACTTC
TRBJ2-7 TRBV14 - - CASSQDRFGGGKDEQYF TGTGCCAGCAGCCAAGATCGGTTTGGAGGGGGCAAAGACGAGCAGTACTTC
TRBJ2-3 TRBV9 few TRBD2 CASSLTASGDTDTQYF TGTGCCAGCAGCCTAACGGCGAGCGGGGACACAGATACGCAGTATTTT
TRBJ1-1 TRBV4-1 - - CASSQVAGLGTEAFF TGCGCCAGCAGCCAAGTCGCAGGGTTGGGCACTGAAGCTTTCTTT
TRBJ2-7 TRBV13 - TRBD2 CASSSSSGGDYEQYF TGTGCCAGCAGCTCTTCTAGCGGGGGGGACTACGAGCAGTACTTC
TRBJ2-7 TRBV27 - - CASRRHGTQTYEQYF TGTGCCAGCAGGAGACATGGGACGCAGACCTACGAGCAGTACTTC
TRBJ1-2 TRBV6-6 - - CASIGTISDYGYTF TGTGCCAGCATTGGGACAATCTCAGACTATGGCTACACCTTC
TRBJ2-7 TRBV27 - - CASSLSWLAYEQYF TGTGCCAGCAGTTTATCGTGGCTAGCTTACGAGCAGTACTTC
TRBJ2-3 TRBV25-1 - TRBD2 CASSRLAGSTDTQYF TGTGCCAGCAGCCGACTAGCGGGAAGCACAGATACGCAGTATTTT
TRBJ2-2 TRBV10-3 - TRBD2 CAIRELAGEATGELFF TGTGCCATCAGGGAACTAGCGGGAGAGGCGACCGGGGAGCTGTTTTTT
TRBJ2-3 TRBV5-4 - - CASRSTPTDTQYF TGTGCCAGCAGGAGCACACCCACAGATACGCAGTATTTT